This entry lists 27 T cell receptor beta chains sequenced from one sample in a study of identical twins. TCRdb ran MiXCR on the 5' RACE reads and lists one entry per CDR3 protein. Of just under 550,000 distinct CDR3 sequences detected, about 16% appear once; the ten largest clones hold about 0.4%. These data were also reused for a study on yellow fever vaccine responses in identical twins.

The specimen sequenced was CD4+ T cells sorted from blood. The receptors originated from a woman aged 18-29 years in good health.

Here the CDR3 reads CASTYRGLLSGANVLTF. In DNA form, the CDR3 reads TGTGCCAGCACCTACAGGGGGTTACTCTCTGGGGCCAACGTCCTGACTTTC. The chain has TRBV7-2 and TRBJ2-6, with 8 bases that match TRBD1. Germline loops: CDR1 SGHTA, CDR2 FQGNSA. This CDR3 comprises 17 residues. V was clipped by 7 bases and J by 0 bases; unmatched bases: 8.

The chain uses TRBV20-1 and TRBJ1-1, with a weak D call TRBD1 (6 bases). In germline, CDR1 is DFQATT, CDR2 SNEGSKA (reference sequence). There are 10 residues in the CDR3. CDR3 coding DNA: TGCAGGGCGGGACACCTGGAAGCTTTCTTT. This encodes CRAGHLEAFF.

This chain joins TRBV27 and TRBJ2-7, with TRBD1 matching 10 bases. Losses at the gene ends were 6 bases for V and 4 bases for J; bases not matched to a gene: 15. The germline V gene has CDR1 MNHEY and CDR2 SMNVEV (reference sequence). The CDR3 is 17 residues long. The CDR3 region is CASRRTAGTGALYEQYV. For the CDR3, the DNA is TGTGCCAGCAGACGTACCGCCGGGACAGGGGCTTTGTACGAGCAGTACGTC.

V gene TRBV20-1 combines with J gene TRBJ2-7; the D gene is possibly TRBD2 (5 bases). Trimming shortened V by 3 bases and J by 2 bases, and 14 bases separated the two germline ends. The CDR3 runs 14 residues. The germline V gene encodes CDR1 DFQATT and CDR2 SNEGSKA (reference sequence). The DNA of the CDR3 is TGCAGTGCTAGCGGGGTTGAGGGTCCCTACGAGCAGTACGTC. Translating it yields CSASGVEGPYEQYV.

V usage is TRBV12-3 or TRBV12-4 and J usage is TRBJ1-2; TRBD1 is a possible D gene (5 bases). V dropped 4 bases and J dropped 4 bases, with 13 bases sitting between them. This CDR3 is built from 14 residues. DNA for the CDR3: TGTGCCAGCAGTTATAGTACAGGCGTCTATGGCTACACCTTC. Translated, it gives CASSYSTGVYGYTF.

J is TRBJ1-6 and V is TRBV5-1; possible D gene TRBD1, 5 bases. V dropped 5 bases and J dropped 0 bases, with 12 bases sitting between them. Germline V gene sequence: CDR1 SGHRS, CDR2 YFSETQ. The CDR3 is 16 residues long. The CDR3 sequence is CASSWDGSSYNSPLHF. CDR3 sequence (DNA): TGCGCCAGCAGTTGGGACGGCAGCTCCTATAATTCACCCCTCCACTTT.

Of note for this clonotype: The junction shows a germline mismatch at one end, possibly a read error. The chain has TRBV12-3 or TRBV12-4 and TRBJ2-5, with 9 bases lining up with TRBD1. The CDR3 contains 16 residues. CDR3 nucleotide sequence: TGTGCCAGCAGTTCTTTCTTCGGGACAGGGTTTAGCGTAAGGATCTTC. This gives the protein CASSSFFGTGFSVRIF.

The CDR3 DNA sequence: TGTGCCAGCTTCCAGGGGGCATTCCTCTCCTACAATGAGCAGTTCTTC. Protein product: CASFQGAFLSYNEQFF. This chain links TRBV5-6 with TRBJ2-1; TRBD1 aligns across 8 bases. The J segment lost 0 bases and the V segment lost 7 bases, leaving 9 bases of the junction unmatched. The germline V gene encodes CDR1 SGHDT and CDR2 YYEEEE. The length of the CDR3 is 16 residues.

A note on this clonotype: At one end the junction does not follow the germline gene, possibly because of a read error. Written as DNA, the CDR3 is TGTGCCAGCAGCTTGGGGGGGAACTCCTACAATGAGCAGCTCTTC. It is translated as CASSLGGNSYNEQLF. The V call is TRBV11-3, the J call TRBJ2-1; 7 positions agree with TRBD2. CDR3 size: 15 residues. Per germline, CDR1 SGHNT and CDR2 YENEEA.

The gene calls are TRBV29-1 and TRBJ1-3; D gene unclear. V dropped 8 bases and J dropped 8 bases, with 16 bases sitting between them. From germline, CDR1 is SQVTM and CDR2 ANQGSEA. The CDR3 totals 12 residues. The CDR3 reads CSLVTVWYTIYF. CDR3 nucleotide sequence: TGCAGCCTTGTGACGGTCTGGTACACCATATATTTT.

The chain combines TRBV6-1 with TRBJ2-2; the match to TRBD2 covers 7 bases. The CDR3 is 17 residues long. CDR1 and CDR2 from the germline V gene are MNHNS and SASEGT. Trimming cost V 8 bases and J 1 base; bases outside gene matches: 13. Here the CDR3 reads CASWGGNSAMNTGELFF. In DNA form, the CDR3 reads TGTGCCAGCTGGGGGGGGAATAGCGCGATGAACACCGGGGAGCTGTTTTTT.

The chain carries TRBV5-1 and TRBJ2-2, with D unresolved. The V end lost 5 bases, the J end lost 6 bases, and 14 bases lay between the germline ends. Germline V gives CDR1 SGHRS, CDR2 YFSETQ. The CDR3 contains 14 residues. The CDR3 DNA is TGCGCCAGCAGTCCCGGTTTGAAGGCCGGGGAGCTGTTTTTT. This translates into CASSPGLKAGELFF. Supplemented by reference TRBV5-1 and TRBJ2-2, the full variable domain reads KAGVTQTPRYLIKTRGQQVTLSCSPISGHRSVSWYQQTPGQGLQFLFEYFSETQRNKGNFPGRFSGRQFSNSRSEMNVSTLELGDSALYLCASSPGLKAGELFFGEGSRLTVL.

The V and J genes are TRBV6-1 and TRBJ2-1; TRBD1 aligns across 9 bases. CDR1 is MNHNS and CDR2 is SASEGT in the germline V gene. The junction had 7 bases not matched to a gene; V was cut back by 6 bases and J by 1 base. This CDR3 is 16 amino acids long. This CDR3 reads CASSATGGLSYNEQFF. DNA for the CDR3: TGTGCCAGCAGCGCGACAGGGGGGCTTTCCTACAATGAGCAGTTCTTC.

A few counts support this clonotype. The chain recombines TRBV5-1 with TRBJ2-7; TRBD1 might be the D (5 bases). Deletions cut 0 bases from V and 4 bases from J, with 14 bases between. This CDR3 has 15 amino acids. CDR1 and CDR2 (germline): SGHRS, YFSETQ. DNA of the CDR3: TGCGCCAGCAGCTTGGTTTGGGGCTTTCAGTACGAGCAGTACTTC. It encodes CASSLVWGFQYEQYF.

This clonotype has a handful of counts. V and J are TRBV6-1 and TRBJ2-1; D tentatively reads TRBD1 or TRBD2 (5 bases each). Germline V gene data show CDR1 as MNHNS and CDR2 as SASEGT. The CDR3 is made up of 15 amino acids. V lost 6 bases, J lost 0 bases, and 12 bases lay in between. This chain's CDR3 is CASRRDVNSYNEQFF. CDR3 nucleotide sequence: TGTGCCAGCAGAAGGGACGTCAACTCCTACAATGAGCAGTTCTTC.

The gene calls are TRBV5-1 and TRBJ2-5; TRBD2 is a possible D gene (7 bases). Germline V lookup: CDR1 SGHRS, CDR2 YFSETQ. V was cut by 6 bases and J by 4 bases, with 16 bases left in between. This CDR3 has 14 amino acids. The CDR3 sequence is CASMAGAGRETQYF. The DNA for the CDR3 is TGCGCCAGCATGGCGGGGGCAGGTCGAGAGACCCAGTACTTC. Variable domain in full (rest from reference TRBV5-1 and TRBJ2-5): KAGVTQTPRYLIKTRGQQVTLSCSPISGHRSVSWYQQTPGQGLQFLFEYFSETQRNKGNFPGRFSGRQFSNSRSEMNVSTLELGDSALYLCASMAGAGRETQYFGPGTRLLVL.

A few counts support this clonotype. The chain employs TRBV5-1 and TRBJ1-1; no definite D call. With 0 bases removed from V and 4 bases from J, the gap between germline ends came to 19 bases. CDR1 SGHRS and CDR2 YFSETQ come from the germline V gene. The CDR3 covers 17 residues. The CDR3 DNA sequence: TGCGCCAGCAGCTTGGACCGGGGTAAGGTTAGTGTCACTGAAGCTTTCTTT. Protein: CASSLDRGKVSVTEAFF. Filled out from reference TRBV5-1 and TRBJ1-1, the complete variable domain reads KAGVTQTPRYLIKTRGQQVTLSCSPISGHRSVSWYQQTPGQGLQFLFEYFSETQRNKGNFPGRFSGRQFSNSRSEMNVSTLELGDSALYLCASSLDRGKVSVTEAFFGQGTRLTVV.

This clonotype was detected ten times or more. This CDR3 is CASSLSRTDYNEQFF. DNA of the CDR3: TGTGCCAGCAGTTTAAGCCGGACTGATTACAATGAGCAGTTCTTC. V gene TRBV27 combines with J gene TRBJ2-1; maybe TRBD2 (5 bases). CDR3 length equals 15 residues. Germline-derived CDR1 and CDR2 are MNHEY and SMNVEV (reference sequence). Trimming removed 2 bases at V and 4 bases at J, with 12 bases between.

V is TRBV6-1 and J is TRBJ2-7, with D possibly matching TRBD2 (5 bases). V dropped 7 bases and J dropped 4 bases, with 23 bases sitting between them. Per the germline V gene, CDR1 is MNHNS and CDR2 is SASEGT. This CDR3 has 16 amino acids. The CDR3: CASTPPGGRYVYEQYF. The CDR3 nucleotides read TGTGCCAGCACCCCCCCGGGCGGGCGGTACGTTTACGAGCAGTACTTC.

The sample holds a few counts of this clonotype. This chain joins TRBV20-1 and TRBJ2-7, with 13 bases identical to TRBD2. With 8 bases clipped from V and 0 bases from J, the junction kept 7 bases outside the gene matches. Germline-derived CDR1 and CDR2 are DFQATT and SNEGSKA (reference sequence). The CDR3 has 15 amino acids. CDR3 amino acids: CSIRLAGGLSYEQYF. The CDR3, as DNA: TGCAGTATCAGACTAGCGGGAGGACTCTCCTACGAGCAGTACTTC.

V and J are TRBV5-1 and TRBJ2-1, with 14 bases that match TRBD2. The ends lost 0 bases at V and 7 bases at J; junction bases unmatched: 3. CDR1 is SGHRS and CDR2 is YFSETQ in the germline V gene. The CDR3 is 16 amino acids. The DNA for the CDR3 is TGCGCCAGCAGCTTGGACAGGACTAGCGGGGGGAATGAGCAGTTCTTC. Translated: CASSLDRTSGGNEQFF.

This clonotype was detected ten times or more. The genes are TRBV5-1 and TRBJ2-7, with a tentative D call TRBD1 (5 bases). The CDR3 sequence is 14 residues long. V was shortened by 0 bases and J by 4 bases, with 11 bases between the two germline ends. The V gene's germline CDR1 is SGHRS and CDR2 YFSETQ. As DNA, the CDR3 is TGCGCCAGCAGCTTGGAAGGGGATCAGTACGAGCAGTACTTC. Encoded protein: CASSLEGDQYEQYF.

This clonotype came up a few times. This rearrangement joins TRBV28 to TRBJ1-3; D gene uncertain. Germline V gene data show CDR1 as MDHEN and CDR2 as SYDVKM. CDR3 length equals 10 residues. V was shortened by 6 bases and J by 6 bases, with 3 bases between the two germline ends. Here the CDR3 reads CASRKNTIYF. CDR3 nucleotides: TGTGCCAGCAGGAAAAACACCATATATTTT.

The V call is TRBV29-1, the J call TRBJ2-3; D is unresolved. CDR1 and CDR2 (germline): SQVTM, ANQGSEA. This CDR3 contains 17 residues. V was cut by 6 bases and J by 5 bases, with 27 bases left in between. The CDR3 is CSVGRMGTAHGVDTQYF. CDR3 DNA sequence: TGCAGCGTCGGTCGGATGGGTACGGCACATGGCGTAGATACGCAGTATTTT.

This sequence joins TRBV12-3 or TRBV12-4 and TRBJ1-2; 9 bases are shared with TRBD1. CDR3 length: 15 residues. The J segment lost 4 bases and the V segment lost 5 bases, leaving 8 bases of the junction unmatched. The CDR3 nucleotides read TGTGCCAGCAGTAATACAGGGGGCCCCCCCTATGGCTACACCTTC. It encodes CASSNTGGPPYGYTF.

This chain uses TRBV5-1 with TRBJ2-1, with D hard to call. The CDR3 consists of 13 residues. Germline V gives CDR1 SGHRS, CDR2 YFSETQ. Trimming shortened V by 8 bases and J by 4 bases, and 13 bases separated the two germline ends. CDR3 nucleotide sequence: TGCGCCAGTGATCCCGGAAATTACAATGAGCAGTTCTTC. Its protein is CASDPGNYNEQFF.

The rearrangement uses TRBV7-9 and TRBJ2-2; TRBD2 aligns across 13 bases. The germline V gene has CDR1 SEHNR and CDR2 FQNEAQ (reference sequence). The CDR3 totals 17 residues. V lost 5 bases and J lost 7; bases outside the gene matches: 10. Written as DNA, the CDR3 is TGTGCCAGCAGCCCCGGGACTAGCGGGGCCAAAGGCGGGGAGCTGTTTTTT. It specifies CASSPGTSGAKGGELFF.